The clone carrying this TCR beta chain has only one observation. Its antigen remains unknown. The source of the sample is a study of cytomegalovirus exposure and HLA in healthy donors. Background on the study: The same platform was used for the 120 validation repertoires and the approximately 700 first-cohort repertoires, a later analysis reported. General study results and limits: Most observed TCR sequences were rare, whereas some public TCRs were detected in many donors. The study designated 150 to 200 TCR beta chains cytomegalovirus-associated.

Profiling relied on immunoSEQ multiplex PCR, and the TCRdb table lists in-frame clones only, not all of them. The data contain some 140,000 clones, 80% to 90% of them singletons. Germline values: CDR1 LNHDA, CDR2 SQIVND (reference sequence). This CDR3 is built from 13 residues. After removal of 7 bases from V and 6 bases from J, the junction contained 3 bases not matched to a gene. This sequence was found in a young man in good health and CMV-seronegative. V gene TRBV19 combines with J gene TRBJ1-4; 9 positions match TRBD1. Sequencing used PBMCs. In nucleotides, the CDR3 is TGTGCCAGTATGGACAGGGGATATGAAAAACTGTTTTTT. Its protein product is CASMDRGYEKLFF.